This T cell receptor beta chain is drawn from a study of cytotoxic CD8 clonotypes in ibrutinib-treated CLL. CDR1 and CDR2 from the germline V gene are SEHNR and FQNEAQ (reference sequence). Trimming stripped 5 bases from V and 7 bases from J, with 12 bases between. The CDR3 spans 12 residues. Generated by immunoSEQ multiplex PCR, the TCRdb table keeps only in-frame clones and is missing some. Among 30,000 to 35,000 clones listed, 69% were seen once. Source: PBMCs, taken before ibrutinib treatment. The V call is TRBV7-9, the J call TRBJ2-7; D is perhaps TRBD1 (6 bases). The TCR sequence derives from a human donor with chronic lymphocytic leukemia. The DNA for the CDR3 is TGTGCCAGCAGCACAGGGAGATGGGAGCAGTACTTC. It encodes CASSTGRWEQYF.